This TCR beta chain came from a study of cytomegalovirus exposure and HLA in healthy donors. V lost 4 bases to trimming and J lost 0 bases, with 7 bases between them. There are 13 residues in the CDR3. Germline assignment: CDR1 SGHDT and CDR2 YYEEEE. Primers for the PCR totalled 60 Vbeta and 13 Jbeta. Produced via immunoSEQ multiplex PCR; TCRdb's table is partial and in-frame only. Among 150,000 to 200,000 clones, roughly 82% were seen once, and the ten largest hold less than 1.6%. In its sample, this clone was seen a few times. This receptor was identified in a girl aged 5-17 years in good health and CMV-seropositive. What was sequenced was PBMCs. The chain joins TRBV5-6 to TRBJ1-2; no reliable D call. The CDR3 nucleotides read TGTGCCAGCAGCAAGACACCTAACTATGGCTACACCTTC. This translates into CASSKTPNYGYTF. The whole variable domain, remainder taken from reference TRBV5-6 and TRBJ1-2, is DAGVTQSPTHLIKTRGQQVTLRCSPKSGHDTVSWYQQALGQGPQFIFQYYEEEERQRGNFPDRFSGHQFPNYSSELNVNALLLGDSALYLCASSKTPNYGYTFGSGTRLTVV.